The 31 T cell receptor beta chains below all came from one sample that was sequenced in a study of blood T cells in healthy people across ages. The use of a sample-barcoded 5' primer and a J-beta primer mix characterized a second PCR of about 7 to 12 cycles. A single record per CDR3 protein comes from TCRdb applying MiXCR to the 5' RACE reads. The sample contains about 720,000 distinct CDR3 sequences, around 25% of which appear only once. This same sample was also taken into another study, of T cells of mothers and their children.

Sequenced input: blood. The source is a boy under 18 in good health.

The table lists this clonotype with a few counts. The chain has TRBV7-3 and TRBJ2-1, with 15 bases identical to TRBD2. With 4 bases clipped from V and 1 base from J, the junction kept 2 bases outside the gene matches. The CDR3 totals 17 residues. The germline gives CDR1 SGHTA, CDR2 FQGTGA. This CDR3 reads CASSSGLAGGSYNEQFF. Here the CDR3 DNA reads TGTGCCAGCAGCTCGGGACTAGCGGGGGGATCCTACAATGAGCAGTTCTTC.

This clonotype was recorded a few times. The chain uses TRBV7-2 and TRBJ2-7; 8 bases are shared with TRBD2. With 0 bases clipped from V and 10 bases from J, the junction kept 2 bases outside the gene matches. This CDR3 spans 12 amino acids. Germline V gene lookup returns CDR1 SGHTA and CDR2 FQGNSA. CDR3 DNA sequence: TGTGCCAGCAGCTTAGCGCGGGGGGATCAGTACTTC. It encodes CASSLARGDQYF.

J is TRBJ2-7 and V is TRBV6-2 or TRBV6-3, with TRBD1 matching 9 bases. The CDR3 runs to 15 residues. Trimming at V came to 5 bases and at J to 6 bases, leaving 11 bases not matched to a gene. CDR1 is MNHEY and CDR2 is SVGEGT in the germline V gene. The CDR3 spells CASSDPGTGSREQYF. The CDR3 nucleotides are TGTGCCAGCAGTGACCCCGGGACAGGGTCCCGCGAGCAGTACTTC.

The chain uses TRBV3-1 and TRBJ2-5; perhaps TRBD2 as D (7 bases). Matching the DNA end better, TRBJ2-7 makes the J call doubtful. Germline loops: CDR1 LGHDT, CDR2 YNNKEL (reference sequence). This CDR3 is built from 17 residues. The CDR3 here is CASSLSWRGPSSYEQYF. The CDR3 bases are TGTGCCAGCAGCCTTTCTTGGCGGGGGCCAAGCTCCTACGAGCAGTACTTC.

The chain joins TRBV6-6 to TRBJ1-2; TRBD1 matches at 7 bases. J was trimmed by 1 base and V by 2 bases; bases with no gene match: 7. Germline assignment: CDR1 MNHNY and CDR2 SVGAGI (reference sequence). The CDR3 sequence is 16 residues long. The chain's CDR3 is CASSYPTGRNNYGYTF. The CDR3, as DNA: TGTGCCAGCAGTTACCCGACAGGGAGGAATAACTATGGCTACACCTTC.

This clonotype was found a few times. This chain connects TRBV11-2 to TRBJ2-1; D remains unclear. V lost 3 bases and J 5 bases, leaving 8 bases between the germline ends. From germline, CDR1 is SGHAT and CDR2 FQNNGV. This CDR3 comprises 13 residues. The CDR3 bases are TGTGCCAGCAGCTTGGACCCGCACAATGAGCAGTTCTTC. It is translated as CASSLDPHNEQFF.

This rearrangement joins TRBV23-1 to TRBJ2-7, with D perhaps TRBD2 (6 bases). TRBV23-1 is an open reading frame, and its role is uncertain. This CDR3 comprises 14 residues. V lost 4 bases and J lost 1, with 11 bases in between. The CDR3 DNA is TGCGCCAGCAGTCGGAGGGAAACATCCTACGAGCAGTACTTC. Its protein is CASSRRETSYEQYF.

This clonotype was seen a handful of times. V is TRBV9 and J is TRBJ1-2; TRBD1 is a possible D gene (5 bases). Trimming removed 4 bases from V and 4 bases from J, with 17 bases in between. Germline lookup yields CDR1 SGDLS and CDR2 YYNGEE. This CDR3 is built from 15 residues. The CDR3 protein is CASSPWDGGTYGYTF. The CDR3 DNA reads TGTGCCAGCAGCCCATGGGACGGGGGTACCTATGGCTACACCTTC.

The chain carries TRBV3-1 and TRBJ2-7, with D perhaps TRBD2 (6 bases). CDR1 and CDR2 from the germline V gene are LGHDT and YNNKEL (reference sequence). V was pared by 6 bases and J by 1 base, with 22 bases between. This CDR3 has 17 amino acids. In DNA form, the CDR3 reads TGTGCCAGCAGTGCGGAGGGACCCCCCGCATGGTCCTACGAGCAGTACTTC. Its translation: CASSAEGPPAWSYEQYF.

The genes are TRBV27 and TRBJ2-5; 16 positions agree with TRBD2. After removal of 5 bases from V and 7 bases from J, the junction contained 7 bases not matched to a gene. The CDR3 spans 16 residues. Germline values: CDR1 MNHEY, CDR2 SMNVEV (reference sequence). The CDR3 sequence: CASSLGTSGGAGTQYF. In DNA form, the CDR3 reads TGTGCCAGCAGTCTAGGGACTAGCGGGGGGGCTGGGACCCAGTACTTC.

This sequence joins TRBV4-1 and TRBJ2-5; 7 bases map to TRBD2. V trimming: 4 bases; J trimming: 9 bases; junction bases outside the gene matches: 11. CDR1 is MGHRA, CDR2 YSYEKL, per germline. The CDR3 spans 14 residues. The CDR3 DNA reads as TGCGCCAGCAGCCCCGGACTAGTGGGGGGGGCCCAGTACTTC. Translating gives CASSPGLVGGAQYF.

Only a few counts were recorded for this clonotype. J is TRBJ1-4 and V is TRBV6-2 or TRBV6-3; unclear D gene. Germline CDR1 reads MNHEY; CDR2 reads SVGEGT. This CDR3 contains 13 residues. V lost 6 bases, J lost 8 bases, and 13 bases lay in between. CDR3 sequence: CASSPAGGEKLFF. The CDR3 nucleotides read TGTGCCAGCAGCCCGGCCGGAGGAGAAAAACTGTTTTTT.

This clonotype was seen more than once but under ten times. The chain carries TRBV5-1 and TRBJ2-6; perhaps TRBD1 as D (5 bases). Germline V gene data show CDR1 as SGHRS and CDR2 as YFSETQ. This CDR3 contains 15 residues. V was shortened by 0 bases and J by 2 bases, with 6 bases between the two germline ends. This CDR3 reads CASSLARAGANVLTF. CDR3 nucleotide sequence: TGCGCCAGCAGCTTGGCCAGGGCTGGGGCCAACGTCCTGACTTTC. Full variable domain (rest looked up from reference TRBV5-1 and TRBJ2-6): KAGVTQTPRYLIKTRGQQVTLSCSPISGHRSVSWYQQTPGQGLQFLFEYFSETQRNKGNFPGRFSGRQFSNSRSEMNVSTLELGDSALYLCASSLARAGANVLTFGAGSRLTVL.

In nucleotides, the CDR3 is TGTGCCAGCAGCTTAGTAGCACAACAAGAGACCCAGTACTTC. Its translation is CASSLVAQQETQYF. The chain has TRBV11-2 and TRBJ2-5; no definite D call. Germline assignment: CDR1 SGHAT and CDR2 FQNNGV. V lost 1 base and J 2 bases, leaving 8 bases between the germline ends. The CDR3 is made up of 14 amino acids.

The CDR3 region is CASTRTLAGAVNEQFF. The CDR3 DNA follows: TGTGCCAGCACCCGAACATTAGCGGGGGCCGTCAATGAGCAGTTCTTC. The V gene is TRBV7-2, the J gene TRBJ2-5; 9 bases map to TRBD2. The J call may be in error: the DNA end matches TRBJ2-1 better. Germline lookup yields CDR1 SGHTA and CDR2 FQGNSA. The CDR3 spans 16 residues.

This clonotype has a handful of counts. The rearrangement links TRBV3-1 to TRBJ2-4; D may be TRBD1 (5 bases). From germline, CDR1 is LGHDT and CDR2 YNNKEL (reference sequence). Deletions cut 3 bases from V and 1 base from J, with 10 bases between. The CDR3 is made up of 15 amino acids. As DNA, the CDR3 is TGTGCCAGCAGCCACGAGACAGACGCCAAAAACATTCAGTACTTC. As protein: CASSHETDAKNIQYF.

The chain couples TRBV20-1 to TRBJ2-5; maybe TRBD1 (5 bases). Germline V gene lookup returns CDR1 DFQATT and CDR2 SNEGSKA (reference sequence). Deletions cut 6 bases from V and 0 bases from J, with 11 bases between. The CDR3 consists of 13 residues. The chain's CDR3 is CSAADSYQETQYF. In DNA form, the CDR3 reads TGCAGTGCGGCAGACAGCTACCAAGAGACCCAGTACTTC.

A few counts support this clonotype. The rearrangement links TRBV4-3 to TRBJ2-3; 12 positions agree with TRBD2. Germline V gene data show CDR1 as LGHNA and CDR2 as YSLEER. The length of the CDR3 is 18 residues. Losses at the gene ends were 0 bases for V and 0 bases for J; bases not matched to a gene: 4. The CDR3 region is CASSQDRGTSGSTDTQYF. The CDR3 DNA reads TGCGCCAGCAGCCAAGACCGAGGGACTAGCGGGAGCACAGATACGCAGTATTTT.

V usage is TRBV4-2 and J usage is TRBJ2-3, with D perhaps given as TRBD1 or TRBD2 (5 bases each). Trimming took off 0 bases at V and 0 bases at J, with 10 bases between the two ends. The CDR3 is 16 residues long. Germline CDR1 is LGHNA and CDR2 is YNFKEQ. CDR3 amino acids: CASSQEGTASTDTQYF. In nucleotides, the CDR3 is TGTGCCAGCAGCCAAGAAGGGACGGCAAGCACAGATACGCAGTATTTT.

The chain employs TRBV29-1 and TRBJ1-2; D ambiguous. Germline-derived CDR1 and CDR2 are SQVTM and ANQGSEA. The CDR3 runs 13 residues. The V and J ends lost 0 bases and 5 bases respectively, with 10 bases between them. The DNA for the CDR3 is TGCAGCGTTGAAGATGCGCCTCTGTATGGCTACACCTTC. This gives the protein CSVEDAPLYGYTF.

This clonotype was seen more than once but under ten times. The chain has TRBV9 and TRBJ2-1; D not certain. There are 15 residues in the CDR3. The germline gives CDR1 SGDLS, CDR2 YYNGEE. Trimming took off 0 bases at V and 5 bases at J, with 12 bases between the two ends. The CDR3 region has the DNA TGTGCCAGCAGCGTAGCTGGGATAATCAACAATGAGCAGTTCTTC. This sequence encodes CASSVAGIINNEQFF.

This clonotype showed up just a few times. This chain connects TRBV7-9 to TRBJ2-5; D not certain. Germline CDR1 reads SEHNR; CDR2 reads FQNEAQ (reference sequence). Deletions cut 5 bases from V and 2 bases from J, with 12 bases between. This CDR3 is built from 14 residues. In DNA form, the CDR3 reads TGTGCCAGCAGCCGTCGGGTCGGTCAAGAGACCCAGTACTTC. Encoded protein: CASSRRVGQETQYF.

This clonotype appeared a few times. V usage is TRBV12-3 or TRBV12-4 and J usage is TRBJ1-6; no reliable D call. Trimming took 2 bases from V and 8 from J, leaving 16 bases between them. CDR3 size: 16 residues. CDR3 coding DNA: TGTGCCAGCAGTTTACCCCTGGACCGGCCGGATTCACCCCTCCACTTT. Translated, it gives CASSLPLDRPDSPLHF.

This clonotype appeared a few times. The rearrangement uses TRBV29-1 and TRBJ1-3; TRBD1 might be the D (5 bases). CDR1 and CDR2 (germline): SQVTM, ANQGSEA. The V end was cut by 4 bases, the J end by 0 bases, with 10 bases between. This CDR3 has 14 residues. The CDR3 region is CSVVGEYSGNTIYF. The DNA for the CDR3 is TGCAGCGTTGTAGGGGAATACTCTGGAAACACCATATATTTT.

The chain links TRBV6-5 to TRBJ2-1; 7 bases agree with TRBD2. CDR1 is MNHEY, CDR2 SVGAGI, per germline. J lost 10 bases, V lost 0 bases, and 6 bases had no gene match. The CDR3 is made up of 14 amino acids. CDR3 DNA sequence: TGTGCCAGCAGTTACTCGACTAGCTCAAGGGAGCAGTTCTTC. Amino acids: CASSYSTSSREQFF.

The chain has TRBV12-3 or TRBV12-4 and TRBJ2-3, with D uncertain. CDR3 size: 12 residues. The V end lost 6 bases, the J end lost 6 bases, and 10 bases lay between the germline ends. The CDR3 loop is CASRTAWDTQYF. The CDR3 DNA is TGTGCCAGCAGAACTGCTTGGGATACGCAGTATTTT.

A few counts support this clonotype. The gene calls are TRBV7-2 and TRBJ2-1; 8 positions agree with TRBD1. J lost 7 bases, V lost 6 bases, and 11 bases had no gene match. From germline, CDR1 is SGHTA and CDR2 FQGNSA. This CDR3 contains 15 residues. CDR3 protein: CASSSRTGPMNEQFF. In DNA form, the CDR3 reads TGTGCCAGCAGTTCCAGGACAGGGCCGATGAATGAGCAGTTCTTC.

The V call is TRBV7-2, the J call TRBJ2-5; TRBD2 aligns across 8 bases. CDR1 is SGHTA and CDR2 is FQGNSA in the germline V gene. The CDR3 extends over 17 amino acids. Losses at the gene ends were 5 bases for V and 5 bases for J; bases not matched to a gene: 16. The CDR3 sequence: CASSPGIDSGAWETQYF. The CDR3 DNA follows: TGTGCCAGCAGCCCCGGGATTGATAGCGGGGCGTGGGAGACCCAGTACTTC.

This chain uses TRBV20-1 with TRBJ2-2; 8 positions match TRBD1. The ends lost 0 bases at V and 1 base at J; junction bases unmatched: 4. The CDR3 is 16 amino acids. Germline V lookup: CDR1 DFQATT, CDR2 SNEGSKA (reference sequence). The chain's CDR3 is CSARDSRGLNTGELFF. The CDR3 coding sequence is TGCAGTGCTAGAGATAGCAGGGGGCTGAACACCGGGGAGCTGTTTTTT.

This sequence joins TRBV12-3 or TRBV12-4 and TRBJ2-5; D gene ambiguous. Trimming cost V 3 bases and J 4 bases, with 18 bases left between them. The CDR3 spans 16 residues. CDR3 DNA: TGTGCCAGCAGTTTCGGACGTCTTAGAGCCCCAGAGACCCAGTACTTC. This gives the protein CASSFGRLRAPETQYF.

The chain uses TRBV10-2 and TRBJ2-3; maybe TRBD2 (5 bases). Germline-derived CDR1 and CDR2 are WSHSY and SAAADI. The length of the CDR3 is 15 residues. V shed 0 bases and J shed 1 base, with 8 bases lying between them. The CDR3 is CASSESRRGTDTQYF. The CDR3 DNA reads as TGCGCCAGCAGTGAGTCGAGGCGGGGCACAGATACGCAGTATTTT.